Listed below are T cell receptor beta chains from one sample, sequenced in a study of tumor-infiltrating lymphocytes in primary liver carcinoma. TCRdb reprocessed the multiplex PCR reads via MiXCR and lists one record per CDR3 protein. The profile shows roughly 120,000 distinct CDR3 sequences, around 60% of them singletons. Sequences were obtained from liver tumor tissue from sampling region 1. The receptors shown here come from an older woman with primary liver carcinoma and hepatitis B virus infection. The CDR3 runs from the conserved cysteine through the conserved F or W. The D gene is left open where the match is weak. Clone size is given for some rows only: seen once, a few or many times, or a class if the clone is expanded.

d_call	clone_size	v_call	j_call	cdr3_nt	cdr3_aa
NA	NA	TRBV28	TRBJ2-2	TGTGCCAGCAGAAGGGCCCGCTACACCGGGGAGCTGTTTTTT	CASRRARYTGELFF
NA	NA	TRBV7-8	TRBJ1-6	TGTGCCAGCAGCATTAGGCAGGGTCCGAGTTCACTCCTCCACTTT	CASSIRQGPSSLLHF
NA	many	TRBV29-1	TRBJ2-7	TGCAGCGTCGCAGGAGGATCCTACGAGCAGTACTTC	CSVAGGSYEQYF
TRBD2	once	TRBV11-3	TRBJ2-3	TGTGCCAGCAACTTAGTACTAGCGGGACTAGATACGCAGTATTTT	CASNLVLAGLDTQYF
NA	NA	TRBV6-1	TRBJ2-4	TGTGCCAGCAGTGATAGGGCTGGGCGTAGGACAAGCATTCAGTACTTC	CASSDRAGRRTSIQYF
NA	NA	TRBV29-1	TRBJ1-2	TGCAGCGATACAGGGTTGAGTTGGTATGGCTACACCTTC	CSDTGLSWYGYTF
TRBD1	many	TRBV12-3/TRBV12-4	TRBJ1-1	TGTGCCAGCAGGGACAGGGGGGCTACTGAAGCTTTCTTT	CASRDRGATEAFF
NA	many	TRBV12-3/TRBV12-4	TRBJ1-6	TGTGCCAGCAGTTTAAGCCAGACACCCCTCCACTTT	CASSLSQTPLHF
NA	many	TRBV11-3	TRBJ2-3	TGTGCCAGCAGCCTTGGGACACCGGGGACAGATACGCAGTATTTT	CASSLGTPGTDTQYF
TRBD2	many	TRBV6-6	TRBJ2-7	TGTGCCAGCAGTTACTCACTAGCGGGAGCTGGGGAGCAGTACTTC	CASSYSLAGAGEQYF
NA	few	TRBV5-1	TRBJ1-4	TGCGCCAGCAGAAAGTCTGACTACACTTACGAAAAACTGTTTTTT	CASRKSDYTYEKLFF
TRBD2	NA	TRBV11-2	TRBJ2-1	TGTGCCAGCAGCTTAGACGGGACTAGCGGGAGGGGAATCAGGGCCAATAAGCAGTTCTTC	CASSLDGTSGRGIRANKQFF
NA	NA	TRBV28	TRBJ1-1	TGTGCCAGCAGAACTACAGCGAACACTGAAGCTCTCTTT	CASRTTANTEALF
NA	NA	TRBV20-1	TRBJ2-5	TGCAGTGCTAGAGACGAAACCGGGACTGGTTCGGAAGAGACCCAGTACTTC	CSARDETGTGSEETQYF
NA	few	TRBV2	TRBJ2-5	TGTGCCAGCAGTGAGGGTTTCCGGGCTACGAGAGCGACCCAGTACTTC	CASSEGFRATRATQYF
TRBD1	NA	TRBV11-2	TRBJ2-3	TGTGCCGGCAGCCCACCAGACAGGGGAACAGATACGCAGTATTTT	CAGSPPDRGTDTQYF
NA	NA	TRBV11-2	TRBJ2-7	TGTGCCAGCAACTTCGCAGCCAGAGGAATTAACGTGCAGTACTTC	CASNFAARGINVQYF
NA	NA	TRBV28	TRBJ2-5	TGTGCCAGCAGTTTCCCCCGGGACCTAATAGAGACCCAGTACTTC	CASSFPRDLIETQYF
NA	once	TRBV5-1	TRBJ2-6	TGCGCCAGCAGCACTACTGGCTCTGGGGCCAACCTCCTGACTTTC	CASSTTGSGANLLTF
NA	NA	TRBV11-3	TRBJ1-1	TGTGTCAGCAGCCGTTCACTGGCCACCGAAGCTTTCTTT	CVSSRSLATEAFF
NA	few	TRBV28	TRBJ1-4	TGTGCCAGCAGTGTACAGGAAAAACTGTTTTTT	CASSVQEKLFF
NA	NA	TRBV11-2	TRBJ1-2	TGTGCCAGCAGACCTGGGGGCAGTTACTATGGCTACACCTTC	CASRPGGSYYGYTF
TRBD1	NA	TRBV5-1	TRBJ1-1	TGCGCCAGCAGCTCACCCGGACAGGGAACGTGGACTGAAGCTTTCTTT	CASSSPGQGTWTEAFF
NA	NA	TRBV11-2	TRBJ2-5	TGTGCCAGCAGTTGGCCCATGCAACAAGAGACCCAGTACTTC	CASSWPMQQETQYF
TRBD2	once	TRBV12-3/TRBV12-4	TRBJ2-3	TGTGCCAGCAGTTTAGGGGCTAGCGGGAGGGCCGTGGATAAGCAGTATTTT	CASSLGASGRAVDKQYF
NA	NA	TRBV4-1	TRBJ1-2	TGCGCCAGCAGTCAGTTGCGGTTGGTCCTAATCGTGGGGAGCTACACCTTC	CASSQLRLVLIVGSYTF
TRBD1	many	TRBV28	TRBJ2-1	TGTGCCAGCAGTGCACCAGGGGGCGCTCGTATCTACAATGAGCAGTTCTTC	CASSAPGGARIYNEQFF
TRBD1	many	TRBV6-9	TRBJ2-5	TGTGCCAGCAGTATCCGGAGGGACAGGGAAGGAGAGACCCAGTACTTC	CASSIRRDREGETQYF
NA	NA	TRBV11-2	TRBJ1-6	TGTACCAGCAGCTTTGTGATGAATTCACTCCTCCACTTT	CTSSFVMNSLLHF
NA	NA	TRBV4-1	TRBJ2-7	TGCGCCAGCAGCCAAGGTCCACACTACGAACAGTACTTC	CASSQGPHYEQYF
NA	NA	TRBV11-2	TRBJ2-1	TGTGCCAGCAGCTTGACTAACGGTGGTGAGCGGTTCTTC	CASSLTNGGERFF
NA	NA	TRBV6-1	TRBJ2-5	TGTGCCAGCAGTATAACAACAGGGCCAGTGACCCAGTACTTC	CASSITTGPVTQYF
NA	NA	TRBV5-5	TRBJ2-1	TGTGCCAGCAGTTCGATACCCAGCTCCTACAATGAGCAGTTCTTC	CASSSIPSSYNEQFF
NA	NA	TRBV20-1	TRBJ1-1	TGCAGTGCTAGTGGCAGGTGGAACACTGAAGCTTTCTTT	CSASGRWNTEAFF
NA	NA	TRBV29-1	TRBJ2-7	TGCAGCGTTGAAGACTTCGGGACTCCCCCGTATGAGCAGTACTTC	CSVEDFGTPPYEQYF
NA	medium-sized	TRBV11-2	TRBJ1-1	TGTGCCAGCAGCTTAGGGGCGAACACTGAAGCTTTCTTT	CASSLGANTEAFF
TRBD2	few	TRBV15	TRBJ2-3	TGTGCCACCAGCAGAGCAGCGGGAGGGCCGCCAGATACGCAGTATTTT	CATSRAAGGPPDTQYF
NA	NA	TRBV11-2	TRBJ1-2	TGTGCCAGCGGCTCACCCGCGACCGACAACTATGGCTACGCCTTC	CASGSPATDNYGYAF
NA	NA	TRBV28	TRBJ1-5	TGTGCCGACAGTTTAAGGGTCGTCCAGCCCCAGCATTTC	CADSLRVVQPQHF
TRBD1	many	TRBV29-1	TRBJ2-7	TGCAGCGCCGGGACAGGGCGGGCCGAGCAGTACTTC	CSAGTGRAEQYF
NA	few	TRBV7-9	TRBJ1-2	TGTGCCAGCAGCTTAGCAGGGCTCCCCGGGGGCTACACCTTC	CASSLAGLPGGYTF
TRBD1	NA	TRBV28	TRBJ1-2	TGTGCCAACATGGGGACAACAGGGGGCTCCTATAACTATGGCTACACCTTC	CANMGTTGGSYNYGYTF